A single sample is the source of the 6 T cell receptor beta chains below, sequenced in a study of cytomegalovirus exposure and HLA in healthy donors. In the PCR, 60 Vbeta and 13 Jbeta primers were used. Some clones are missing from TCRdb's copy, which holds only in-frame ones; the method was immunoSEQ multiplex PCR. The table has around 170,000 clones, less than 80% seen once. Sequencing used PBMCs. These receptor sequences come from a woman in her thirties or forties in good health and CMV-seronegative.

The chain joins TRBV5-1 to TRBJ2-3, with 9 bases that match TRBD1. With V trimmed by 4 bases and J by 2 bases, 5 bases remained unmatched. CDR3 length equals 15 residues. Germline CDR1 and CDR2: SGHRS and YFSETQ. The CDR3 sequence is CASSGGQGITDTQYF. The CDR3 DNA reads TGCGCCAGCAGCGGGGGACAGGGAATCACAGATACGCAGTATTTT.

This clone was detected only once. The rearrangement uses TRBV5-1 and TRBJ1-2, with 11 bases matching TRBD1. The CDR3 has 15 amino acids. Germline values: CDR1 SGHRS, CDR2 YFSETQ. Germline trimming cut 2 bases from V and 6 bases from J; bases unmatched to any gene: 6. The CDR3 DNA follows: TGCGCCAGCAGCTTTCGGACAGGGGGCGCCGATGGCTACACCTTC. It encodes CASSFRTGGADGYTF.

This sequence joins TRBV19 and TRBJ1-2, with D possibly matching TRBD1 (5 bases). The germline CDR1 and CDR2 sequences are LNHDA and SQIVND (reference sequence). The CDR3 contains 14 residues. Trimming pared 5 bases from V and 5 bases from J, leaving 15 bases between. The CDR3 is CASSPGTETYGYTF. The CDR3 nucleotides are TGTGCCAGTAGTCCAGGGACTGAAACTTATGGCTACACCTTC.

The V and J genes are TRBV5-1 and TRBJ2-1; 7 positions agree with TRBD2. With 0 bases clipped from V and 2 bases from J, the junction kept 5 bases outside the gene matches. The CDR3 is 16 residues long. Germline V gene sequence: CDR1 SGHRS, CDR2 YFSETQ. The CDR3 nucleotides are TGCGCCAGCAGCTTGGGGTGGGAGGGCCCCTACAATGAGCAGTTCTTC. Translating gives CASSLGWEGPYNEQFF.

The chain uses TRBV19 and TRBJ1-5, with D hard to call. Germline-derived CDR1 and CDR2 are LNHDA and SQIVND (reference sequence). CDR3 length: 14 amino acids. Between the trimmed V and J ends, which lost 7 bases and 2 bases, there was a span of 12 bases. The CDR3 protein is CASIGRQGNQPQHF. CDR3 nucleotide sequence: TGTGCCAGTATAGGGAGGCAGGGCAATCAGCCCCAGCATTTT.

The V gene is TRBV19, the J gene TRBJ1-2, with TRBD1 matching over 8 bases. This CDR3 contains 14 residues. Germline V lookup: CDR1 LNHDA, CDR2 SQIVND (reference sequence). Trimming took 3 bases from V and 7 from J; bases not matched to a gene: 7. The CDR3 protein is CASSIGRGQGGYTF. CDR3 nucleotides: TGTGCCAGTAGTATTGGCAGGGGGCAGGGTGGCTACACCTTC.